This T cell receptor beta chain stems from a study of Graves' ophthalmopathy and Graves' hyperthyroidism. This clonotype was counted many times. Amplification of TCR beta CDR3 regions used RNA transcripts. A first-round RT-PCR used HTBI primers, followed by a second-round multiplex PCR. TCRdb reanalysed the multiplex PCR reads using MiXCR and keeps one entry per CDR3 protein. The sample contains hundreds of thousands of distinct CDR3 sequences, roughly 21% of which appear only once. The sequence was obtained from a woman under 30 with stable Graves' hyperthyroidism. The specimen was peripheral blood.

CDR3: CASSLAWVTEAFF. The CDR3 DNA reads TGTGCCAGCAGCTTAGCGTGGGTCACTGAAGCTTTCTTT. The V and J genes are TRBV7-2 and TRBJ1-1; no clear D gene. CDR3 length: 13 residues. Germline CDR1 SGHTA, CDR2 FQGNSA. The V end was cut by 0 bases, the J end by 4 bases, with 6 bases between.